This TCR beta chain originates from a study of blood T cell repertoires in COVID-19. Study at large: COVID-19 samples from acute and convalescent phases originated in the United States, Italy and Spain. The analysed material was cDNA or gDNA that came from T cells, B-cell-depleted T cells, or PBMCs.

Germline V gene data show CDR1 as SGHRS and CDR2 as YFSETQ. The CDR3 extends over 15 amino acids. V dropped 7 bases and J dropped 7; count of bases not matched to a gene: 8. As originally analysed: Estimates of nucleated cell counts were drawn from the amplification of reference gene primers. The method was immunoSEQ multiplex PCR; TCRdb's version includes in-frame clones alone and lacks a portion of them. The DNA was the basis for D and trimming; V, J and clone size are from that table. The data contain 130,000 to 150,000 clones, over 70% of them singletons. Sequencing input: peripheral blood. This receptor was obtained from a man aged 70 or older who had recovered from COVID-19. The chain links TRBV5-1 to TRBJ1-4; 12 bases line up with TRBD1. Here the CDR3 DNA reads TGCGCCAGCCAAAGGGGACAGGGGGCCTTTGAAAAACTGTTTTTT. This encodes CASQRGQGAFEKLFF.